This T cell receptor beta chain comes out of a study of post-analysis software for immune sequencing data (dated by TCRdb to between 2014 and 2016). Background for the entire study: Recorded disease courses included relapsing-remitting, secondary progressive and progressive-relapsing multiple sclerosis, with some patients lacking subtype annotation. The patient repertoires were set against about 12 previously published healthy control repertoires from donors whose ages ranged from about 6 to 25 years. A subset of samples was prepared in parallel using single-end sample barcoding, then pooled and co-amplified after Illumina adapter ligation. General findings and caveats noted by the study authors: The control group was slightly older than the multiple sclerosis patient group. Significantly higher frequencies in patients than in controls were found for a few TRBV segments, including TRBV5-6, TRBV5-1 and TRBV20-1. When samples were clustered directly using the F measure, samples prepared in the same batch co-clustered strongly, which prompted a batch-effect correction. Multiple sclerosis patients had significantly lower normalized Chao1 diversity than controls, a result that suggests substantial peripheral T-cell clonal expansion.

TCR beta repertoires were profiled from peripheral blood of over 10 young patients with multiple sclerosis to demonstrate the VDJtools post-analysis software. Multiple sclerosis patients were children and adolescents aged roughly 6 to 17 years. The method was PCR. The instrument given in TCRdb is Illumina HiSeq 2500. To reduce PCR and sequencing biases, unique molecular identifiers were built into the TCR beta cDNA libraries. Some 500,000 cDNA molecules were obtained for every 1 to 10 million input T cells, so each molecule roughly corresponded to one T cell. The patient libraries were prepared and sequenced using the same protocol as the earlier healthy control dataset. Within a given batch, samples were prepared together, multiplexed and sequenced on the same HiSeq lane. The source study handled its data this way. MIGEC was used to process the raw barcoded reads, and molecular identifier groups with only a single read were discarded before consensus assembly and CDR3 extraction. VDJtools was used for post-analysis of the clonotype tables, with diversity normalized by down-sampling every dataset to the smallest sample size. Repertoire overlap clustering matched CDR3 amino acid but not nucleotide sequences to correct batch-related cross-sample contamination. Through fastp at Q25 and MiXCR, TCRdb rebuilt clones from the public reads, retaining in-frame beta chains. Each entry merges the rows of one CDR3 protein and shows their most common DNA and genes. Clone size and V and J calls follow TCRdb, not the original study. This sample has approximately 770,000 distinct CDR3 sequences in its table, and around 42% of those were observed once. Roughly 4.9% of the sample is held by the ten biggest clonotypes.

The CDR3 contains 15 residues, cysteine and phenylalanine counted. Of the read, only the CDR3 DNA is kept; its 45 bases are in frame from base 1. V lost 5 bases and J lost 4 bases; the stretch between them is 18 bases long. In the germline V gene, CDR1 corresponds to SGHTA and CDR2 to FQGTGA. Regarding this clonotype: What this receptor recognizes is not known. Qualities for individual bases were not recorded, and no much larger clone is one base off.

The V and J segments used are TRBV7-3 and TRBJ2-7; the D gene is unclear. The source is a girl aged 5-17 years with multiple sclerosis. The material sequenced was blood. The sequence in DNA is TGTGCCAGCAGCCCTGTGGCAACTCCAATATACGAGCAGTACTTC. Translated, this is CASSPVATPIYEQYF. The CDR3 plus the reference TRBV7-3 and TRBJ2-7 genes for the other parts give the full variable domain: GAGVSQTPSNKVTEKGKYVELRCDPISGHTALYWYRQSLGQGPEFLIYFQGTGAADDSGLPNDRFFAVRPEGSVSTLKIQRTERGDSAVYLCASSPVATPIYEQYFGPGTRLTVT.